The 19 T cell receptor beta chains listed next were all sequenced from one sample in a study of OX40 agonist ivuxolimab in advanced cancers. The repertoire was sequenced with immunoSEQ multiplex PCR; TCRdb's copy has only in-frame clones and lacks some. The table records around 80,000 clones, around 84% of them present only once. This specimen consisted of CD4+ or CD8+ T cells sorted from blood, obtained in a trial of the OX40 agonist ivuxolimab. These receptors all come from an adult with an advanced solid tumor such as melanoma, head and neck, liver or kidney cancer.

The CDR3 spells CASSEHAGIAKNIQYF. The CDR3 nucleotides are TGCGCCAGCAGTGAGCACGCGGGTATAGCCAAAAACATTCAGTACTTC. The V gene is TRBV10-1, the J gene TRBJ2-4; D perhaps matches TRBD2 (5 bases). The germline V gene encodes CDR1 WNHNN and CDR2 SYGVQD (reference sequence). V was shortened by 2 bases and J by 0 bases, with 11 bases between the two germline ends. The CDR3 covers 16 residues.

The chain links TRBV6-6 to TRBJ1-5; D gene unclear. Trimming removed 6 bases from V and 1 base from J, with 16 bases in between. The CDR3 has 16 residues. The germline CDR1 and CDR2 sequences are MNHNY and SVGAGI (reference sequence). The chain's CDR3 is CASRSPRAASNQPQHF. CDR3 sequence (DNA): TGTGCCAGCAGGAGCCCTAGGGCGGCGAGCAATCAGCCCCAGCATTTT.

This rearrangement joins TRBV30 to TRBJ1-6, with D hard to call. The V end lost 0 bases, the J end lost 11 bases, and 5 bases lay between the germline ends. Germline V CDR1 and CDR2: GTSNPN, SVGIG (reference sequence). The CDR3 runs to 11 residues. CDR3 protein: CAWSVDPPLHF. Here the CDR3 DNA reads TGTGCCTGGAGTGTGGATCCACCCCTCCACTTT.

This clone was counted once. The V call is TRBV6-1, the J call TRBJ1-2; the D gene is possibly TRBD1 (5 bases). The germline CDR1 and CDR2 sequences are MNHNS and SASEGT. Deletions cut 7 bases from V and 1 base from J, with 13 bases between. This CDR3 is built from 14 residues. Here the CDR3 reads CASIRAGFNYGYTF. The CDR3 DNA reads as TGTGCCAGCATCAGGGCCGGGTTTAACTATGGCTACACCTTC.

The chain recombines TRBV12-5 with TRBJ2-3; 13 bases fit TRBD2. Trimming took 6 bases from V and 2 from J; bases not matched to a gene: 2. The length of the CDR3 is 15 residues. Germline CDR1 is LGHNT and CDR2 is FRNRAP. The CDR3, as DNA: TGTGCTAGTGGCGGGACTAGCGGGGACACAGATACGCAGTATTTT. It encodes CASGGTSGDTDTQYF.

This chain links TRBV4-3 with TRBJ2-1, with 7 bases that match TRBD2. Germline CDR1 and CDR2: LGHNA and YSLEER. J gave up 0 bases and V 0 bases, and 5 bases lay outside the gene matches. This CDR3 has 17 amino acids. Here the CDR3 reads CASSQDVGGSSYNEQFF. CDR3 DNA sequence: TGCGCCAGCAGCCAAGATGTCGGGGGGAGCTCCTACAATGAGCAGTTCTTC.

This clone was found once. The chain uses TRBV28 and TRBJ1-2; D gene ambiguous. With 5 bases removed from V and 8 bases from J, the gap between germline ends came to 12 bases. The CDR3 is 12 residues long. The germline V gene has CDR1 MDHEN and CDR2 SYDVKM. CDR3 nucleotides: TGTGCCAGCAGTCTTACCCAGCAGGGCTACACCTTC. Protein: CASSLTQQGYTF.

The V call is TRBV19, the J call TRBJ2-1, with 10 bases aligning to TRBD1. With V trimmed by 5 bases and J by 3 bases, 4 bases remained unmatched. The CDR3 contains 15 residues. Germline loops: CDR1 LNHDA, CDR2 SQIVND (reference sequence). The CDR3 coding sequence is TGTGCCAGTAGTCCCGGGACAGGGGTCTACAATGAGCAGTTCTTC. This codes for CASSPGTGVYNEQFF.

The gene calls are TRBV7-3 and TRBJ2-3; a weak D match, TRBD2 (6 bases). The V end was cut by 5 bases, the J end by 5 bases, with 17 bases between. The CDR3 extends over 15 amino acids. The germline V gene encodes CDR1 SGHTA and CDR2 FQGTGA. The DNA of the CDR3 is TGTGCCAGCAGCCGTGGCGCGGGGACCGGAGATACGCAGTATTTT. Protein sequence: CASSRGAGTGDTQYF.

In this sample, this clone turned up once. This chain joins TRBV7-2 and TRBJ1-2; no firm D call. In germline, CDR1 is SGHTA, CDR2 FQGNSA. Trimming removed 5 bases at V and 5 bases at J, with 18 bases between. The CDR3 is 15 amino acids. In DNA form, the CDR3 reads TGTGCCAGCAGCCCCACCCCGTCCAGCCCTTATGGCTACACCTTC. Translating it yields CASSPTPSSPYGYTF.

The table lists this clone with a count of one. The chain has TRBV6-4 and TRBJ1-2; D is unresolved. Germline CDR1 and CDR2: MRHNA and SNTAGT. The germline V and J ends were trimmed by 6 bases and 3 bases, with 14 bases remaining between them. The CDR3 is 14 amino acids. The CDR3 DNA is TGTGCCAGCAGCCCGGGAGGGATTTACTATGGCTACACCTTC. Translating gives CASSPGGIYYGYTF.

The chain links TRBV18 to TRBJ1-1; TRBD1 matches at 7 bases. The CDR3 sequence is 14 residues long. Germline CDR1 is KGHSH and CDR2 is LQKENI. Trimming took 5 bases from V and 4 from J; bases not matched to a gene: 7. The chain's CDR3 is CASSETGRGTEAFF. CDR3 DNA: TGTGCCAGCTCAGAGACAGGGAGGGGCACTGAAGCTTTCTTT.

This chain uses TRBV5-4 with TRBJ2-6; D remains ambiguous. Germline V CDR1 and CDR2: SGHNT, YYREEE (reference sequence). The CDR3 has 15 residues. Trimming left V 4 bases short and J 0 bases short, with 8 bases between. As DNA, the CDR3 is TGTGCCAGCAGCCCCGCTAGCTCTGGGGCCAACGTCCTGACTTTC. This gives the protein CASSPASSGANVLTF.

This rearrangement joins TRBV4-3 to TRBJ1-1; D unclear. Germline values: CDR1 LGHNA, CDR2 YSLEER. Trimming cost V 1 base and J 1 base, with 7 bases left between them. The CDR3 contains 14 residues. The CDR3 DNA reads as TGCGCCAGCAGCCAAGCGGACCGGAACACTGAAGCTTTCTTT. Translated: CASSQADRNTEAFF.

This clone was counted only a few times. The gene calls are TRBV28 and TRBJ2-7; maybe TRBD2 (5 bases). Trimming took 2 bases from V and 2 from J, leaving 7 bases between them. CDR3 size: 13 residues. Germline lookup yields CDR1 MDHEN and CDR2 SYDVKM. CDR3 sequence: CASSLPGAYEQYV. In DNA form, the CDR3 reads TGTGCCAGCAGTTTACCCGGGGCCTACGAGCAGTACGTC.

This clone was counted once. The V call is TRBV5-6, the J call TRBJ1-1; D gene unclear. V was shortened by 4 bases and J by 4 bases, with 14 bases between the two germline ends. Germline V lookup: CDR1 SGHDT, CDR2 YYEEEE. This CDR3 region has 14 residues. The CDR3 sequence: CASSRRRLRTEAFF. Here the CDR3 DNA reads TGTGCCAGCAGCCGGCGGAGGCTGCGCACTGAAGCTTTCTTT. Looking up the rest from reference TRBV5-6 and TRBJ1-1 gives the full variable domain: DAGVTQSPTHLIKTRGQQVTLRCSPKSGHDTVSWYQQALGQGPQFIFQYYEEEERQRGNFPDRFSGHQFPNYSSELNVNALLLGDSALYLCASSRRRLRTEAFFGQGTRLTVV.

The chain employs TRBV4-2 and TRBJ2-2; D is unresolved. The CDR3 runs 21 residues. CDR1 LGHNA and CDR2 YNFKEQ come from the germline V gene. V was trimmed by 4 bases and J by 0 bases, leaving 27 bases between them. The CDR3 is CASSPEVYGRLGLANTGELFF. For the CDR3, the DNA is TGTGCCAGCAGCCCAGAGGTATATGGGCGGTTAGGCTTGGCGAACACCGGGGAGCTGTTTTTT.

The count of this clone is one. The rearrangement joins TRBV29-1 to TRBJ1-1; 9 nucleotides align to TRBD1. Trimming removed 7 bases from V and 5 bases from J; junction bases left unmatched: 8. CDR3 length: 13 residues. CDR1 and CDR2 (germline): SQVTM, ANQGSEA. This CDR3 reads CSAWTGVYTEAFF. The CDR3 region has the DNA TGCAGCGCTTGGACAGGGGTATATACTGAAGCTTTCTTT.

The rearrangement joins TRBV18 to TRBJ2-5, with 8 positions matching TRBD2. V lost 3 bases and J lost 1; bases outside the gene matches: 7. The CDR3 extends over 16 amino acids. Germline V lookup: CDR1 KGHSH, CDR2 LQKENI. Here the CDR3 reads CASSPGNGGAQETQYF. The CDR3, as DNA: TGTGCCAGCTCACCGGGAAACGGGGGGGCCCAAGAGACCCAGTACTTC.